This T cell receptor (beta chain) was obtained from a study of blood T cell repertoires in COVID-19. Authors' analysis steps: Using reference gene primer amplification, nucleated cell counts were estimated. Measured with immunoSEQ multiplex PCR; TCRdb has only the in-frame clones, and not every one. Clonal size and the V and J genes are those of that table, whereas D and trimming came from the DNA. This sample has more than 150,000 clones, with about 87% found just once. CDR3 length: 13 amino acids. Between the trimmed V and J ends, which lost 1 base and 4 bases, there was a span of 8 bases. Germline values: CDR1 SGHNT, CDR2 YYREEE (reference sequence).

This TCR came from a man in his forties with active or convalescent COVID-19. The rearrangement uses TRBV5-4 and TRBJ1-2; possible D gene TRBD1, 6 bases. The sample consisted of peripheral blood. The CDR3 here is CASSLTGPYGYTF. CDR3 bases: TGTGCCAGCAGCTTGACAGGGCCCTATGGCTACACCTTC.